The next 24 T cell receptor beta chains were all read from a single sample in a study of cytomegalovirus exposure and HLA in healthy donors. The PCR contained 60 Vbeta and 13 Jbeta primers. Assay used: immunoSEQ multiplex PCR; TCRdb lists only in-frame clones, some missing. Here the sample spans roughly 160,000 clones, over 60% being singletons. Sequenced input: PBMCs. All receptors derive from a woman aged 30 to 39 in good health and CMV-seronegative.

V and J are TRBV2 and TRBJ1-6; TRBD1 aligns across 8 bases. Germline loops: CDR1 SNHLY, CDR2 FYNNEI. This CDR3 contains 16 residues. The V gene end was trimmed by 7 bases and the J gene end by 7 bases; junction bases not matched to a gene: 12. The CDR3 DNA is TGTGCCAGCATGGTGGACAGGGAAATTGGAAATTCACCCCTCCACTTT. The encoded protein is CASMVDREIGNSPLHF.

The rearrangement uses TRBV11-2 and TRBJ1-2; 12 bases line up with TRBD1. This CDR3 is 16 amino acids long. V trimming: 6 bases; J trimming: 6 bases; junction bases outside the gene matches: 11. Germline V CDR1 and CDR2: SGHAT, FQNNGV. The CDR3 reads CASSLGQGASNNGYTF. CDR3 bases: TGTGCCAGCAGTCTGGGACAGGGGGCAAGCAACAATGGCTACACCTTC. Supplemented by reference TRBV11-2 and TRBJ1-2, the full variable domain reads EAGVAQSPRYKIIEKRQSVAFWCNPISGHATLYWYQQILGQGPKLLIQFQNNGVVDDSQLPKDRFSAERLKGVDSTLKIQPAKLEDSAVYLCASSLGQGASNNGYTFGSGTRLTVV.

The V and J genes are TRBV7-7 and TRBJ2-7; maybe TRBD1 (6 bases). The V and J ends lost 3 bases and 4 bases respectively, with 10 bases between them. CDR3 length: 13 amino acids. Looked up from germline, CDR1 is SSHAT and CDR2 is FNYEAQ (reference sequence). The CDR3 sequence is CASSLDSGYEQYF. The CDR3 DNA reads TGTGCCAGCAGCTTGGACAGTGGTTACGAGCAGTACTTC.

This clone occurred a few times. The V gene is TRBV29-1, the J gene TRBJ2-3, with 7 bases fitting TRBD1. Germline-derived CDR1 and CDR2 are SQVTM and ANQGSEA. J gave up 1 base and V 6 bases, and 7 bases lay outside the gene matches. This CDR3 comprises 14 residues. The CDR3 DNA sequence: TGCAGCGTACGCCGGGACAGTGGCACAGATACGCAGTATTTT. This translates into CSVRRDSGTDTQYF.

In regard to this clone: This same CDR3 is encoded by further DNA sequences in the sample. The chain links TRBV28 to TRBJ1-3; D is unclear. Per the germline V gene, CDR1 is MDHEN and CDR2 is SYDVKM. The CDR3 is made up of 15 amino acids. The V gene lost 4 bases and the J gene lost 0 bases, with 10 bases spanning the gap. The CDR3 bases are TGTGCCAGCAGTTCCGGAGCTCTCTCTGGAAACACCATATATTTT. This codes for CASSSGALSGNTIYF.

The chain joins TRBV30 to TRBJ1-3; TRBD1 might be the D (5 bases). V gave up 5 bases and J gave up 2 bases, with 10 bases separating them. In germline, CDR1 is GTSNPN, CDR2 SVGIG (reference sequence). The CDR3 covers 13 residues. CDR3 DNA: TGTGCCTGGGCCTTGGACACTGGAAACACCATATATTTT. It yields the protein CAWALDTGNTIYF.

CDR3 loop: CASSSTMNTEAFF. The DNA for the CDR3 is TGTGCCAGCAGCTCGACAATGAACACTGAAGCTTTCTTT. The rearrangement uses TRBV11-3 and TRBJ1-1; D gene unclear. V was pared by 4 bases and J by 0 bases, with 6 bases between. This CDR3 contains 13 residues. Germline V gene sequence: CDR1 SGHNT, CDR2 YENEEA.

This sequence joins TRBV27 and TRBJ2-1; TRBD1 matches at 10 bases. The trim removed 5 bases at V and 0 bases at J, leaving 7 bases unmatched. The V gene's germline CDR1 is MNHEY and CDR2 SMNVEV (reference sequence). The CDR3 length is 17 residues. The CDR3 bases are TGTGCCAGCAGTCCGAGACAGGGGGCGAGCTCCTACAATGAGCAGTTCTTC. It yields the protein CASSPRQGASSYNEQFF.

This chain joins TRBV4-3 and TRBJ2-1, with D maybe TRBD2 (5 bases). Trimming cost V 1 base and J 8 bases, with 24 bases left between them. The germline V gene encodes CDR1 LGHNA and CDR2 YSLEER. This CDR3 is built from 18 residues. CDR3 nucleotides: TGCGCCAGCAGCCAAGCCCTAGCCCATTCCCCCTACAATGATGAGCAGTTCTTC. This sequence encodes CASSQALAHSPYNDEQFF.

This clone was seen a handful of times. This chain connects TRBV29-1 to TRBJ2-7, with D possibly matching TRBD1 (6 bases). Trimming cost V 7 bases and J 6 bases, with 16 bases left between them. From germline, CDR1 is SQVTM and CDR2 ANQGSEA. The CDR3 sequence is 12 residues long. CDR3 sequence: CSATEQGSEQYF. The CDR3 DNA reads as TGCAGCGCTACCGAACAGGGTTCCGAGCAGTACTTC.

CDR3 DNA sequence: TGTGCCAGCAGCTTATACCGGACTAGCGGGGGCCACAATGAGCAGTTCTTC. Its translation: CASSLYRTSGGHNEQFF. The chain is built from TRBV7-9 and TRBJ2-1, with TRBD2 matching 13 bases. This CDR3 is built from 17 residues. The germline CDR1 and CDR2 sequences are SEHNR and FQNEAQ (reference sequence). V lost 2 bases and J lost 5; bases outside the gene matches: 6.

This sequence joins TRBV27 and TRBJ2-5; TRBD1 might be the D (5 bases). Trimming removed 5 bases from V and 2 bases from J, with 12 bases in between. Germline CDR1 MNHEY, CDR2 SMNVEV (reference sequence). This CDR3 comprises 14 residues. CDR3 sequence: CASSPNRFQETQYF. The CDR3 DNA reads TGTGCCAGCAGTCCCAACAGGTTTCAAGAGACCCAGTACTTC.

This clone was seen a handful of times. The rearrangement links TRBV6-6 to TRBJ2-1; D might be TRBD2 (5 bases). V was shortened by 2 bases and J by 0 bases, with 11 bases between the two germline ends. Germline CDR1 reads MNHNY; CDR2 reads SVGAGI (reference sequence). The CDR3 covers 16 residues. The CDR3 nucleotides read TGTGCCAGCAGTTACCGTGGACTGAGCTCCTACAATGAGCAGTTCTTC. The encoded protein is CASSYRGLSSYNEQFF.

The chain combines TRBV7-2 with TRBJ1-2, with 7 bases aligning to TRBD1. The germline V gene has CDR1 SGHTA and CDR2 FQGNSA. This CDR3 has 15 amino acids. Trimming at V came to 5 bases and at J to 7 bases, leaving 13 bases not matched to a gene. The CDR3 bases are TGTGCCAGCAGCCCTCATTCCGAGACAGGGCTTGGCTACACCTTC. Protein: CASSPHSETGLGYTF.

The gene calls are TRBV7-8 and TRBJ2-1; unclear D gene. The CDR3 runs 15 residues. CDR1 and CDR2 (germline): SGHVS, FQNEAQ. Trimming shortened V by 3 bases and J by 3 bases, and 12 bases separated the two germline ends. The CDR3 is CASSLVPYNYNEQFF. CDR3 DNA sequence: TGTGCCAGCAGCTTGGTCCCTTACAACTACAATGAGCAGTTCTTC.

The chain has TRBV5-1 and TRBJ2-2, with 9 bases aligning to TRBD1. V gave up 0 bases and J gave up 7 bases; unmatched junction bases: 4. Germline CDR1 SGHRS, CDR2 YFSETQ. The CDR3 runs to 15 residues. CDR3 DNA: TGCGCCAGCAGCTTGGCTGGACAGGGGATCGGGGAGCTGTTTTTT. Its translation is CASSLAGQGIGELFF.

The chain links TRBV19 to TRBJ2-1, with TRBD2 identical over 7 bases. Germline V gives CDR1 LNHDA, CDR2 SQIVND (reference sequence). V lost 0 bases to trimming and J lost 9 bases; unmatched junction nucleotides: 5. This CDR3 spans 14 amino acids. This CDR3 is CASSIDRVAGEQFF. The CDR3 DNA reads as TGTGCCAGTAGTATAGATCGGGTAGCGGGTGAGCAGTTCTTC.

In its sample, this clone was seen a few times. This chain connects TRBV6-6 to TRBJ1-1; D is perhaps TRBD1 (5 bases). Per germline, CDR1 MNHNY and CDR2 SVGAGI (reference sequence). Between the trimmed V and J ends, which lost 8 bases and 6 bases, there was a span of 16 bases. This CDR3 region has 13 residues. CDR3 region: CASGGGVDPEAFF. CDR3 in DNA: TGTGCCAGCGGCGGAGGGGTTGACCCTGAAGCTTTCTTT.

This clone was seen a single time. The chain combines TRBV6-4 with TRBJ2-1; TRBD2 is a possible D gene (5 bases). This CDR3 is 15 amino acids long. The germline V gene encodes CDR1 MRHNA and CDR2 SNTAGT. Trimming cost V 11 bases and J 6 bases, with 23 bases left between them. This CDR3 is CAVTGLASPANEQFF. The CDR3 nucleotides read TGTGCCGTTACGGGATTAGCGTCACCGGCCAATGAGCAGTTCTTC.

The gene calls are TRBV4-2 and TRBJ1-2; D not resolved. The CDR3 is 14 amino acids. Trimming took off 4 bases at V and 6 bases at J, with 15 bases between the two ends. Germline V lookup: CDR1 LGHNA, CDR2 YNFKEQ. For the CDR3, the DNA is TGTGCCAGCAGCCGCCCAAACCCGGGGAATGGCTACACCTTC. Translated, it gives CASSRPNPGNGYTF.

The chain combines TRBV30 with TRBJ2-3; 13 nucleotides agree with TRBD2. V trimming: 2 bases; J trimming: 4 bases; junction bases outside the gene matches: 6. Germline assignment: CDR1 GTSNPN and CDR2 SVGIG (reference sequence). The CDR3 is 16 amino acids. CDR3 amino acids: CAWSTSLAGGADTQYF. Written as DNA, the CDR3 is TGTGCCTGGAGTACATCACTAGCGGGGGGGGCAGATACGCAGTATTTT. The full variable domain, rest sourced from reference TRBV30 and TRBJ2-3, is SQTIHQWPATLVQPVGSPLSLECTVEGTSNPNLYWYRQAAGRGLQLLFYSVGIGQISSEVPQNLSASRPQDRQFILSSKKLLLSDSGFYLCAWSTSLAGGADTQYFGPGTRLTVL.

This clone appeared a single time. This chain joins TRBV9 and TRBJ2-7; perhaps TRBD1 as D (6 bases). CDR1 and CDR2 (germline): SGDLS, YYNGEE. The CDR3 length is 14 residues. Trimming shortened V by 5 bases and J by 0 bases, and 12 bases separated the two germline ends. DNA for the CDR3: TGTGCCAGCAGTGCCCCGGGACACTCCTACGAGCAGTACTTC. Its translation: CASSAPGHSYEQYF.

V gene TRBV15 combines with J gene TRBJ1-5, with unresolved D. Germline CDR1 and CDR2: LNHNV and YYDKDF (reference sequence). The ends were cut back, 8 bases at V and 5 bases at J, with 13 bases in the middle. The CDR3 length is 13 residues. CDR3 DNA sequence: TGTGCCACCGGTTTCGAGGTGGATCAGCCCCAGCATTTT. It encodes CATGFEVDQPQHF.

This rearrangement joins TRBV5-4 to TRBJ2-5; D call uncertain. CDR1 is SGHNT, CDR2 YYREEE, per germline (reference sequence). The CDR3 covers 13 residues. V lost 5 bases, J lost 2 bases, and 10 bases lay in between. The CDR3 DNA reads as TGTGCCAGCAGTTCCCGTGTTCAAGAGACCCAGTACTTC. Translated: CASSSRVQETQYF.